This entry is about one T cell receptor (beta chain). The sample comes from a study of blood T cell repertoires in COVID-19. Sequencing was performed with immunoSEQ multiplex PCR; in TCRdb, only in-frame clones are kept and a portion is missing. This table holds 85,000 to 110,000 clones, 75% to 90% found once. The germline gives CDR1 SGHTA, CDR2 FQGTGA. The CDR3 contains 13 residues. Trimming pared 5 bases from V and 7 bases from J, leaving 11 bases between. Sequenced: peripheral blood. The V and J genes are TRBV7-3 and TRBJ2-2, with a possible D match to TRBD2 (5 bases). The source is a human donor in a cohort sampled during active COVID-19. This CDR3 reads CASSPREGGELFF. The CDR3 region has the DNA TGTGCCAGCAGCCCCAGAGAGGGCGGGGAGCTGTTTTTT.